The 32 T cell receptor beta chains listed next were all sequenced from one sample in a study of cytomegalovirus exposure and HLA in healthy donors. The PCR contained 60 Vbeta and 13 Jbeta primers. The repertoire was sequenced with immunoSEQ multiplex PCR; TCRdb's copy has only in-frame clones and lacks some. The sample lists 170,000 or so clones, more than 60% occurring once. The source material was PBMCs. The receptors here all came from a woman in her forties or fifties in good health and CMV-seropositive.

This clone was observed a single time. This chain connects TRBV28 to TRBJ1-2; the D gene is possibly TRBD1 (5 bases). V was shortened by 3 bases and J by 3 bases, with 8 bases between the two germline ends. The CDR3 is 13 amino acids. The germline CDR1 and CDR2 sequences are MDHEN and SYDVKM. CDR3 sequence: CASSLGRDYGYTF. CDR3 DNA: TGTGCCAGCAGTTTGGGCAGGGACTATGGCTACACCTTC.

The chain links TRBV6-5 to TRBJ2-1; 8 bases line up with TRBD2. Germline lookup yields CDR1 MNHEY and CDR2 SVGAGI. The CDR3 sequence is 14 residues long. V trimming: 5 bases; J trimming: 5 bases; junction bases outside the gene matches: 5. The CDR3 protein is CASSASGYHNEQFF. The CDR3 DNA reads TGTGCCAGCAGTGCTAGCGGGTACCACAATGAGCAGTTCTTC.

Notes on this clone: One end of the junction does not line up with germline, which may come from a read error. The rearrangement links TRBV18 to TRBJ2-7, with D maybe TRBD2 (7 bases). This CDR3 has 14 amino acids. CDR1 and CDR2 from the germline V gene are KGHSH and LQKENI. CDR3 coding DNA: TGTGCCAACTCACAGGGAGGGCAAACCTACGAGCAGTACTTC. This translates into CANSQGGQTYEQYF.

The chain links TRBV18 to TRBJ2-1, with D maybe TRBD1 (5 bases). CDR3 length equals 16 residues. Germline V gene sequence: CDR1 KGHSH, CDR2 LQKENI. Trimming took 4 bases from V and 3 from J, leaving 16 bases between them. CDR3 loop: CASSQPQVGNYNEQFF. The CDR3 bases are TGTGCCAGCTCACAACCACAGGTGGGTAACTACAATGAGCAGTTCTTC.

The chain combines TRBV1 with TRBJ2-1; the DNA was not used to check the table's D call, TRBD2. TRBV1 is given as a pseudogene. CDR3 length equals 17 residues. Here the CDR3 reads CTSSQEMSGRSHNEQFF. The DNA for the CDR3 is TGCACCAGCAGCCAAGAGATGAGCGGGAGGTCCCACAATGAGCAGTTCTTC.

The V call is TRBV11-3, the J call TRBJ2-1; 14 bases are shared with TRBD2. V shed 4 bases and J 2 bases; nucleotides not matched to a gene: 4. The CDR3 consists of 17 residues. Germline CDR1 reads SGHNT; CDR2 reads YENEEA. The DNA for the CDR3 is TGTGCCAGCAGCTCGGGACTAGCGGGGGCGCCCTACAATGAGCAGTTCTTC. Amino acids: CASSSGLAGAPYNEQFF.

This clone was counted only a few times. The CDR3 DNA reads TGTGCCAGCAGCTTATTTGGCGGGGCCATCTCCTACAATGAGCAGTTCTTC. Translated, it gives CASSLFGGAISYNEQFF. The J gene is TRBJ2-1, the V gene TRBV5-5, with D perhaps TRBD2 (6 bases). This CDR3 contains 17 residues. Germline CDR1 reads SGHKS; CDR2 reads YYEKEE (reference sequence). V gave up 2 bases and J gave up 0 bases, with 15 bases separating them.

This clone was counted only a few times. The J gene is TRBJ1-1, the V gene TRBV6-5; 7 bases are a match to TRBD1. Germline values: CDR1 MNHEY, CDR2 SVGAGI. The trim removed 6 bases at V and 9 bases at J, leaving 13 bases unmatched. This CDR3 contains 14 residues. CDR3 sequence reads: CASSLLGGGNQAFF. CDR3 in DNA: TGTGCCAGCAGCCTCCTCGGAGGGGGCAATCAAGCTTTCTTT.

V is TRBV5-5 and J is TRBJ1-1, with 7 bases that match TRBD1. The CDR3 length is 16 residues. The V segment lost 0 bases and the J segment 1 base; nucleotides outside the gene matches: 6. Per germline, CDR1 SGHKS and CDR2 YYEKEE (reference sequence). As DNA, the CDR3 is TGTGCCAGCAGCTTGGCAGGACAGGTCTCGAACACTGAAGCTTTCTTT. This gives the protein CASSLAGQVSNTEAFF.

CDR3 bases: TGTGCCAGCAGCTTTGCCGGACAACGTTACACCTTC. Amino acid sequence: CASSFAGQRYTF. The chain couples TRBV7-2 to TRBJ1-2; D perhaps matches TRBD1 (5 bases). CDR3 size: 12 residues. Germline loops: CDR1 SGHTA, CDR2 FQGNSA. Trimming pared 3 bases from V and 11 bases from J, leaving 13 bases between.

For this clone: An end of the junction differs from the germline gene, which may be a read error. V usage is TRBV7-2 and J usage is TRBJ2-2; D is perhaps TRBD2 (7 bases). The germline CDR1 and CDR2 sequences are SGHTA and FQGNSA. This CDR3 comprises 17 residues. CDR3 region: CASNLAPGGTNTGELFF. The CDR3 coding sequence is TGTGCCAGCAACTTAGCGCCGGGGGGCACGAACACCGGGGAGCTGTTTTTT. Filled out from reference TRBV7-2 and TRBJ2-2, the complete variable domain reads GAGVSQSPSNKVTEKGKDVELRCDPISGHTALYWYRQSLGQGLEFLIYFQGNSAPDKSGLPSDRFSAERTGGSVSTLTIQRTQQEDSAVYLCASNLAPGGTNTGELFFGEGSRLTVL.

This chain joins TRBV18 and TRBJ2-7; a weak D match, TRBD1 (5 bases). Trimming left V 6 bases short and J 5 bases short, with 14 bases between. CDR1 is KGHSH, CDR2 LQKENI, per germline. CDR3 length: 13 amino acids. This CDR3 is CASSRRQMDEQYF. The CDR3 DNA reads TGTGCCAGCTCCCGGAGACAGATGGACGAGCAGTACTTC.

The chain joins TRBV29-1 to TRBJ1-1; D remains ambiguous. CDR1 is SQVTM, CDR2 ANQGSEA, per germline. The CDR3 has 12 amino acids. The CDR3, as DNA: TGCAGTTCCTCGGGGATGGTGACTGAAGCTTTCTTT. This codes for CSSSGMVTEAFF.

This chain connects TRBV28 to TRBJ2-4; maybe TRBD2 (6 bases). CDR3 length: 14 amino acids. V was shortened by 2 bases and J by 1 base, with 6 bases between the two germline ends. Germline-derived CDR1 and CDR2 are MDHEN and SYDVKM. CDR3 bases: TGTGCCAGCAGTTTAGGGGGGGCCAAAAACATTCAGTACTTC. It translates to CASSLGGAKNIQYF.

With respect to this clone: The sample holds other DNA sequences that translate to the same CDR3. The V and J genes are TRBV4-3 and TRBJ2-7; D not certain. V was cut by 0 bases and J by 7 bases, with 10 bases left in between. Germline V CDR1 and CDR2: LGHNA, YSLEER. The CDR3 runs 13 residues. The CDR3 region is CASSQDPGREQYF. CDR3 nucleotide sequence: TGCGCCAGCAGCCAAGACCCAGGTAGAGAGCAGTACTTC.

This chain links TRBV5-1 with TRBJ1-5; the D gene is possibly TRBD1 (6 bases). Trimming cost V 4 bases and J 6 bases, with 11 bases left between them. Germline CDR1 reads SGHRS; CDR2 reads YFSETQ. The CDR3 extends over 13 amino acids. The DNA for the CDR3 is TGCGCCAGCAGCGAACAGGGTGGTCAGCCCCAGCATTTT. This translates into CASSEQGGQPQHF. The variable domain in full, completed from reference TRBV5-1 and TRBJ1-5, reads KAGVTQTPRYLIKTRGQQVTLSCSPISGHRSVSWYQQTPGQGLQFLFEYFSETQRNKGNFPGRFSGRQFSNSRSEMNVSTLELGDSALYLCASSEQGGQPQHFGDGTRLSIL.

The chain has TRBV7-9 and TRBJ2-7; possibly TRBD2 for D (5 bases). CDR1 is SEHNR and CDR2 is FQNEAQ in the germline V gene (reference sequence). The CDR3 length is 14 residues. V gave up 5 bases and J gave up 2 bases, with 13 bases separating them. The CDR3 DNA sequence: TGTGCCAGCAGCGGGGAACCCGGGGCCTACGAGCAGTACTTC. It translates to CASSGEPGAYEQYF.

The rearrangement links TRBV13 to TRBJ1-4; D is possibly TRBD1 (6 bases). This CDR3 is 15 amino acids long. Germline CDR1 and CDR2: PRHDT and FYEKMQ (reference sequence). Trimming shortened V by 4 bases and J by 7 bases, and 16 bases separated the two germline ends. In nucleotides, the CDR3 is TGTGCCAGCAGCTCTAACCAGGGGTTTGGTGAAAAACTGTTTTTT. Translating gives CASSSNQGFGEKLFF.

This chain joins TRBV18 and TRBJ2-3, with 9 bases aligning to TRBD2. The CDR3 loop spans 15 amino acids. Germline lookup yields CDR1 KGHSH and CDR2 LQKENI. V gave up 0 bases and J gave up 4 bases; unmatched junction bases: 2. In nucleotides, the CDR3 is TGTGCCAGCTCACCACCTAGCGGGGGATCAGATACGCAGTATTTT. Translated, it gives CASSPPSGGSDTQYF. The full variable domain, rest sourced from reference TRBV18 and TRBJ2-3, is NAGVMQNPRHLVRRRGQEARLRCSPMKGHSHVYWYRQLPEEGLKFMVYLQKENIIDESGMPKERFSAEFPKEGPSILRIQQVVRGDSAAYFCASSPPSGGSDTQYFGPGTRLTVL.

The rearrangement joins TRBV5-1 to TRBJ2-5, with D possibly matching TRBD2 (5 bases). This CDR3 comprises 14 residues. Trimming shortened V by 4 bases and J by 3 bases, and 13 bases separated the two germline ends. Germline CDR1 is SGHRS and CDR2 is YFSETQ. CDR3 sequence: CASSPTWEKETQYF. The CDR3, as DNA: TGCGCCAGCAGCCCCACATGGGAGAAAGAGACCCAGTACTTC. The complete variable domain, with remaining parts taken from reference TRBV5-1 and TRBJ2-5, reads KAGVTQTPRYLIKTRGQQVTLSCSPISGHRSVSWYQQTPGQGLQFLFEYFSETQRNKGNFPGRFSGRQFSNSRSEMNVSTLELGDSALYLCASSPTWEKETQYFGPGTRLLVL.

This chain connects TRBV9 to TRBJ1-1, with TRBD1 matching 10 bases. Germline V gene lookup returns CDR1 SGDLS and CDR2 YYNGEE. CDR3 length: 17 amino acids. Trimming cost V 4 bases and J 0 bases; bases outside gene matches: 9. This CDR3 reads CASSPRQGAVVNTEAFF. The CDR3 DNA follows: TGTGCCAGCAGCCCGCGACAGGGGGCGGTTGTGAACACTGAAGCTTTCTTT.

This chain connects TRBV7-9 to TRBJ1-1; 8 bases match TRBD1. The CDR3 sequence is 15 residues long. From germline, CDR1 is SEHNR and CDR2 FQNEAQ (reference sequence). J lost 1 base, V lost 4 bases, and 5 bases had no gene match. CDR3 residues: CASSSTGTGNTEAFF. The CDR3 region has the DNA TGTGCCAGCAGCTCGACCGGGACAGGGAACACTGAAGCTTTCTTT. The variable domain in full, with the rest retrieved from reference TRBV7-9 and TRBJ1-1, is DTGVSQNPRHKITKRGQNVTFRCDPISEHNRLYWYRQTLGQGPEFLTYFQNEAQLEKSRLLSDRFSAERPKGSFSTLEIQRTEQGDSAMYLCASSSTGTGNTEAFFGQGTRLTVV.

Concerning this clone: At one end the junction does not follow the germline gene, possibly because of a read error. V is TRBV19 and J is TRBJ2-5, with 10 bases fitting TRBD2. The length of the CDR3 is 14 residues. Germline lookup yields CDR1 LNHDA and CDR2 SQIVND (reference sequence). CDR3 DNA sequence: TGTGCCAGTAGTATAGGAAGGACTAGCGGAGGCCTGGACTTC. Protein: CASSIGRTSGGLDF.

The rearrangement uses TRBV9 and TRBJ2-1, with 9 positions matching TRBD2. V lost 4 bases to trimming and J lost 4 bases; unmatched junction nucleotides: 9. Germline CDR1 reads SGDLS; CDR2 reads YYNGEE. This CDR3 region has 16 residues. The CDR3, as DNA: TGTGCCAGCAGCCGCATAGCGGGAGCGGCGTACAATGAGCAGTTCTTC. Residues: CASSRIAGAAYNEQFF.

The chain joins TRBV7-9 to TRBJ1-3; no reliable D call. The germline V gene encodes CDR1 SEHNR and CDR2 FQNEAQ (reference sequence). The V end lost 1 base, the J end lost 1 base, and 8 bases lay between the germline ends. The CDR3 has 15 residues. CDR3 sequence reads: CASSLGGSSGNTIYF. CDR3 DNA sequence: TGTGCCAGCAGCTTAGGAGGGTCGTCTGGAAACACCATATATTTT. Variable domain in full (rest from reference TRBV7-9 and TRBJ1-3): DTGVSQNPRHKITKRGQNVTFRCDPISEHNRLYWYRQTLGQGPEFLTYFQNEAQLEKSRLLSDRFSAERPKGSFSTLEIQRTEQGDSAMYLCASSLGGSSGNTIYFGEGSWLTVV.

V is TRBV28 and J is TRBJ1-4; 8 positions agree with TRBD1. The CDR3 sequence is 14 residues long. The germline V gene has CDR1 MDHEN and CDR2 SYDVKM. The V and J ends lost 4 bases and 7 bases, in that order; junction bases with no gene match: 5. CDR3 sequence: CASSSGQGTEKLFF. The CDR3 DNA is TGTGCCAGCAGTTCCGGACAGGGTACTGAAAAACTGTTTTTT.

The chain couples TRBV28 to TRBJ2-7; tentatively, D is TRBD1 (6 bases). V lost 6 bases to trimming and J lost 1 base, with 10 bases between them. The CDR3 runs 13 residues. The germline V gene has CDR1 MDHEN and CDR2 SYDVKM. CDR3 sequence (DNA): TGTGCCAGCAGGGAACAGGGATCCTACGAGCAGTACTTC. It encodes CASREQGSYEQYF.

The chain's CDR3 is CASSLAAGAGNTIYF. Here the CDR3 DNA reads TGTGCCAGCAGCTTAGCCGCAGGGGCTGGAAACACCATATATTTT. This chain uses TRBV7-6 with TRBJ1-3; possibly TRBD1 for D (6 bases). This CDR3 has 15 amino acids. Germline V lookup: CDR1 SGHVS, CDR2 FNYEAQ. V was trimmed by 0 bases and J by 2 bases, leaving 8 bases between them.

The chain carries TRBV5-4 and TRBJ2-1; D is perhaps TRBD2 (6 bases). Trimming removed 6 bases at V and 4 bases at J, with 20 bases between. The CDR3 has 16 residues. CDR1 is SGHNT and CDR2 is YYREEE in the germline V gene (reference sequence). The CDR3 sequence is CASTPDGGIPYNEQFF. In nucleotides, the CDR3 is TGTGCCAGCACCCCCGACGGCGGGATACCTTACAATGAGCAGTTCTTC.

In DNA, the CDR3 is TGCGCCAGCAGCTTAATTCCAGGGAACTATGGCTACACCTTC. Its protein product is CASSLIPGNYGYTF. The genes are TRBV5-1 and TRBJ1-2; tentative D call: TRBD1 (5 bases). V gave up 2 bases and J gave up 2 bases, with 10 bases separating them. This CDR3 has 14 amino acids. Germline assignment: CDR1 SGHRS and CDR2 YFSETQ.

The rearrangement links TRBV6-5 to TRBJ1-2; D may be TRBD1 (6 bases). CDR1 MNHEY and CDR2 SVGAGI come from the germline V gene. Trimming cost V 2 bases and J 6 bases, with 10 bases left between them. The CDR3 runs 13 residues. The DNA for the CDR3 is TGTGCCAGCAGTTACGACAGGAAGGATGGCTACACCTTC. As protein: CASSYDRKDGYTF.

This clone has a handful of counts. At one of its ends the junction is not consistent with the germline gene, which may arise from a read error. The chain links TRBV6-1 to TRBJ2-4, with 8 positions matching TRBD1. Per germline, CDR1 MNHNS and CDR2 SASEGT. The CDR3 consists of 20 residues. CDR3 region: CASSEARGQEWLIAKNSQYF. The CDR3 bases are TGTGCCAGCAGTGAAGCGCGGGGACAGGAGTGGCTTATAGCCAAAAACAGTCAGTACTTC.